The 20 T cell receptor beta chains below come from one sample, sequenced in a study of CD8 T cells in ankylosing spondylitis. The antigens of these receptors remain unknown. Overall study findings and caveats: It appeared that ankylosing spondylitis blood was characterized by a TCR beta motif of eight highly homologous variants.

Using its own MiXCR run on the 5' RACE reads, TCRdb lists one record per CDR3 protein. Here the sample spans fewer than 550,000 distinct CDR3 sequences, approximately 5.3% being singletons. The sequencing input was blood, either unsorted or a sorted T cell fraction (not recorded which). All receptors come from a male donor with ankylosing spondylitis.

This clonotype was detected many times. The chain combines TRBV20-1 with TRBJ1-5; 7 bases are a match to TRBD1. CDR1 DFQATT and CDR2 SNEGSKA come from the germline V gene (reference sequence). J gave up 3 bases and V 5 bases, and 10 bases lay outside the gene matches. The CDR3 is made up of 15 amino acids. The CDR3: CSASIGQAPNQPQHF. The CDR3 coding sequence is TGCAGTGCTTCAATAGGACAGGCGCCCAATCAGCCCCAGCATTTT.

About this clonotype itself: This clone may be a read error of a much larger clone one base away. V usage is TRBV27 and J usage is TRBJ2-7, with 8 positions matching TRBD2. The CDR3 totals 15 residues. Germline V lookup: CDR1 MNHEY, CDR2 SMNVEV (reference sequence). CDR3 sequence: CTSSLVAGGPYEQYF. The CDR3 DNA is TGTACCAGCAGTTTAGTCGCGGGAGGCCCCTACGAGCAGTACTTC.

This clonotype has a count of ten or more. The chain joins TRBV20-1 to TRBJ2-3; TRBD2 matches at 9 bases. Germline-derived CDR1 and CDR2 are DFQATT and SNEGSKA (reference sequence). The ends lost 6 bases at V and 2 bases at J; junction bases unmatched: 6. The CDR3 is 14 amino acids. The CDR3: CSAPGLAFTDTQYF. DNA of the CDR3: TGCAGTGCCCCGGGACTAGCTTTCACAGATACGCAGTATTTT.

This rearrangement joins TRBV6-1 to TRBJ1-2; maybe TRBD1 (6 bases). V was clipped by 2 bases and J by 8 bases, with 15 bases between them. There are 14 residues in the CDR3. Germline assignment: CDR1 MNHNS and CDR2 SASEGT. Here the CDR3 reads CASSEYQGSEGYTF. CDR3 coding DNA: TGTGCCAGCAGTGAATATCAGGGGAGTGAAGGCTACACCTTC.

The chain employs TRBV12-3 or TRBV12-4 and TRBJ2-7; D gene uncertain. This CDR3 spans 11 amino acids. The V gene lost 8 bases and the J gene lost 4 bases, with 9 bases spanning the gap. The CDR3 coding sequence is TGTGCCAGCGCGCGCGGTTACGAGCAGTACTTC. It translates to CASARGYEQYF.

This clonotype was detected ten times or more. The chain is built from TRBV5-1 and TRBJ1-1, with 7 bases matching TRBD1. Unmatched junction bases numbered 11, after V lost 4 bases and J lost 5 bases. The CDR3 extends over 15 amino acids. Germline CDR1 SGHRS, CDR2 YFSETQ. This CDR3 reads CASSDPRQGGTEAFF. CDR3 coding DNA: TGCGCCAGCAGCGACCCCAGACAGGGAGGAACTGAAGCTTTCTTT.

The rearrangement uses TRBV2 and TRBJ1-1; the D gene is possibly TRBD1 (6 bases). The germline CDR1 and CDR2 sequences are SNHLY and FYNNEI. This CDR3 comprises 14 residues. The V end lost 5 bases, the J end lost 1 base, and 11 bases lay between the germline ends. CDR3 bases: TGTGCCAGCAGTACACAGGGACCGAACACTGAAGCTTTCTTT. It encodes CASSTQGPNTEAFF. The full variable domain, rest sourced from reference TRBV2 and TRBJ1-1, is EPEVTQTPSHQVTQMGQEVILRCVPISNHLYFYWYRQILGQKVEFLVSFYNNEISEKSEIFDDQFSVERPDGSNFTLKIRSTKLEDSAMYFCASSTQGPNTEAFFGQGTRLTVV.

Ten or more counts support this clonotype. The chain recombines TRBV7-2 with TRBJ1-2, with TRBD1 as a possible D gene (5 bases). Looked up from germline, CDR1 is SGHTA and CDR2 is FQGNSA. V was shortened by 5 bases and J by 0 bases, with 7 bases between the two germline ends. There are 13 residues in the CDR3. The CDR3 sequence is CASSQTANYGYTF. The DNA for the CDR3 is TGTGCCAGCAGCCAGACAGCTAACTATGGCTACACCTTC.

This clonotype was picked up many times. The chain combines TRBV27 with TRBJ2-2; no clear D gene. With 4 bases removed from V and 6 bases from J, the gap between germline ends came to 6 bases. Germline lookup yields CDR1 MNHEY and CDR2 SMNVEV (reference sequence). This CDR3 region has 12 residues. The CDR3 DNA sequence: TGTGCCAGCAGTTCCTTTCCCGGGGAGCTGTTTTTT. Residues: CASSSFPGELFF.

This clonotype was detected many times. J is TRBJ2-7 and V is TRBV6-2 or TRBV6-3, with D unresolved. Trimming stripped 0 bases from V and 3 bases from J, with 9 bases between. The germline V gene encodes CDR1 MNHEY and CDR2 SVGEGT. The CDR3 runs 14 residues. The CDR3 DNA is TGTGCCAGCAGTTACTCGGGCATACTCTACGAGCAGTACTTC. Protein sequence: CASSYSGILYEQYF.

The chain uses TRBV4-1 and TRBJ2-7, with 10 bases fitting TRBD1. The CDR3 loop spans 15 amino acids. Losses at the gene ends were 1 base for V and 2 bases for J; bases not matched to a gene: 2. Germline V CDR1 and CDR2: MGHRA, YSYEKL. The CDR3 protein is CASSQGDRGPYEQYF. The CDR3 coding sequence is TGCGCCAGCAGCCAAGGGGACAGGGGTCCCTACGAGCAGTACTTC.

This clonotype was seen repeatedly, ten times or more. The chain has TRBV5-1 and TRBJ1-1, with 12 nucleotides matching TRBD1. Trimming removed 3 bases from V and 3 bases from J; junction bases left unmatched: 6. From germline, CDR1 is SGHRS and CDR2 YFSETQ. CDR3 size: 16 residues. CDR3 sequence reads: CASSYGTGGADTEAFF. CDR3 sequence (DNA): TGCGCCAGCAGCTATGGGACAGGGGGCGCAGACACTGAAGCTTTCTTT.

The chain links TRBV7-9 to TRBJ2-7, with D maybe TRBD1 (6 bases). V dropped 0 bases and J dropped 2 bases, with 11 bases sitting between them. Germline CDR1 reads SEHNR; CDR2 reads FQNEAQ (reference sequence). There are 15 residues in the CDR3. DNA of the CDR3: TGTGCCAGCAGCTTAGCGTCACCAGGGGCCTACGAGCAGTACTTC. Its protein is CASSLASPGAYEQYF.

This clonotype was detected many times. The chain carries TRBV20-1 and TRBJ1-5, with TRBD1 identical over 7 bases. Trimming cost V 0 bases and J 6 bases; bases outside gene matches: 5. CDR3 size: 14 residues. CDR1 is DFQATT, CDR2 SNEGSKA, per germline (reference sequence). Written as DNA, the CDR3 is TGCAGTGCTAGAGACCCACAGGGGACTCAGCCCCAGCATTTT. The encoded protein is CSARDPQGTQPQHF.

This clonotype has at least ten counts. This chain uses TRBV9 with TRBJ2-7; TRBD1 is a possible D gene (6 bases). The CDR3 has 15 residues. Trimming stripped 0 bases from V and 2 bases from J, with 12 bases between. The germline V gene encodes CDR1 SGDLS and CDR2 YYNGEE. The CDR3 here is CASSVAPGTTYEQYF. The CDR3, as DNA: TGTGCCAGCAGCGTAGCCCCAGGGACAACCTACGAGCAGTACTTC.

The sample holds many counts of this clonotype. The rearrangement uses TRBV6-2 or TRBV6-3 and TRBJ2-7; possibly TRBD1 or TRBD2 for D (5 bases each). V lost 6 bases, J lost 5 bases, and 17 bases lay in between. The germline CDR1 and CDR2 sequences are MNHEY and SVGEGT. The length of the CDR3 is 14 residues. CDR3 in DNA: TGTGCCAGCAGCCGGGGACGGGTAGGGGACGAGCAGTACTTC. It encodes CASSRGRVGDEQYF.

CDR3 nucleotides: TGTGCCAGCAGCCAAGTGGTCCGGGAGGGCCCCTACAATGAGCAGTTCTTC. Protein: CASSQVVREGPYNEQFF. The chain is built from TRBV7-9 and TRBJ2-1, with TRBD2 matching over 8 bases. The CDR3 is 17 amino acids. Germline trimming cut 5 bases from V and 2 bases from J; bases unmatched to any gene: 11. Germline CDR1 reads SEHNR; CDR2 reads FQNEAQ (reference sequence).

This clonotype has a count of ten or more. V and J are TRBV7-9 and TRBJ1-1; 10 nucleotides line up with TRBD1. The CDR3 contains 14 residues. Germline values: CDR1 SEHNR, CDR2 FQNEAQ (reference sequence). V lost 2 bases, J lost 4 bases, and 1 base stayed unmatched. The CDR3 loop reads CASSLRQGATEAFF. The CDR3 coding sequence is TGTGCCAGCAGCTTAAGACAGGGGGCCACTGAAGCTTTCTTT.

CDR3 amino acids: CASSELGLAGFSAYEQYF. In nucleotides, the CDR3 is TGTGCCAGCAGTGAATTAGGACTAGCGGGATTTAGCGCCTACGAGCAGTACTTC. The chain uses TRBV25-1 and TRBJ2-7; 12 bases map to TRBD2. Germline CDR1 and CDR2: MGHDK and SYGVNS. The V segment lost 1 base and the J segment 2 bases; nucleotides outside the gene matches: 9. The CDR3 is made up of 18 amino acids.

This clonotype was counted between two and nine times. The chain combines TRBV3-1 with TRBJ1-5; no clear D. CDR3 size: 14 residues. Trimming removed 0 bases at V and 4 bases at J, with 7 bases between. Germline CDR1 reads LGHDT; CDR2 reads YNNKEL (reference sequence). Here the CDR3 reads CASSQDVGNQPQHF. CDR3 sequence (DNA): TGTGCCAGCAGCCAAGACGTAGGAAATCAGCCCCAGCATTTT.